The source of this T cell receptor beta chain is a study of blood T cell repertoires in COVID-19. Turning to the study itself: There were acute and convalescent COVID-19 samples, and they came from the United States, Italy and Spain. Sample material is recorded as cDNA or gDNA derived from T cells, B-cell-depleted T cells, or PBMCs.

Per the study methods: Nucleated cell number was recorded as an estimate derived from reference gene primer amplification. Here immunoSEQ multiplex PCR was the method, and the copy in TCRdb shows in-frame clones only, minus some. V, J and clone size are those of that table, while D and trimming were read from the DNA. The sample shows more than 95,000 clones, around 86% of them seen only once. The V gene's germline CDR1 is MNHEY and CDR2 SVGAGI. V dropped 3 bases and J dropped 1 base, with 14 bases sitting between them. CDR3 length: 16 amino acids. The rearrangement links TRBV6-5 to TRBJ2-3, with a weak D call TRBD1 (5 bases). The clonotype originates from a man aged 50 to 59 with acute or convalescent COVID-19. Sample: peripheral blood. CDR3 region: CASSYVGQGGTDTQYF. The CDR3 region has the DNA TGTGCCAGCAGTTATGTAGGTCAGGGCGGCACAGATACGCAGTATTTT.